This T cell receptor beta chain was captured by sequencing in a study of blood T cells in healthy people across ages. Study at large: With template switching, about one barcoded beta molecule was captured per two T cells. Study results and limitations: Higher diversity and more naive CD4+ cells were features of long-lived donors, compared to aged donors. Naive T cell percentage by flow cytometry tracked strongly with beta diversity.

Together with a sample-barcoded 5' primer, a J-beta primer mix was included in a second PCR lasting about 6 to 12 cycles. TCRdb re-derived calls from the 5' RACE reads in MiXCR, one entry per CDR3 protein. The sample shows some 760,000 distinct CDR3 sequences, 20% to 25% of them seen only once. Every sample gave at least 5 micrograms of total RNA when it was extracted. Germline CDR1 and CDR2: MNHEY and SMNVEV (reference sequence). The CDR3 has 13 amino acids. This clonotype is a singleton in its sample. What it binds is not known. Relative to the germline gene, one junction end is altered; a read error may explain this. This same sample was also part of a study on T cells of mothers and their children.

The sample was blood. This sequence was found in a boy between 10 and 17 years old in good health. The chain combines TRBV27 with TRBJ2-1, with unresolved D. The chain's CDR3 is CVSSPTPWNEQSF. The CDR3 region has the DNA TGTGTCAGCAGTCCGACTCCCTGGAATGAGCAGTCCTTC.